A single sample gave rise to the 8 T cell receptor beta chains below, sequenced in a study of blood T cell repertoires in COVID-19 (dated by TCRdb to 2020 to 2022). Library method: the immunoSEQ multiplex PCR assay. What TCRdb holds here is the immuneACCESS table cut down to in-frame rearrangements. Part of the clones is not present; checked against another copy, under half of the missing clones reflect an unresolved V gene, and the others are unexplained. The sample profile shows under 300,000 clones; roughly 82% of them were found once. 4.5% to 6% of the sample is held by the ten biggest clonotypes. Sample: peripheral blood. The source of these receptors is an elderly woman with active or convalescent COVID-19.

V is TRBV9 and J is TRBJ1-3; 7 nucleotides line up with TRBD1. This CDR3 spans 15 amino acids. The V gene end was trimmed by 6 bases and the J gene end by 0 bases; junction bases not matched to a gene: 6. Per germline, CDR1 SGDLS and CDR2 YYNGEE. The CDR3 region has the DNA TGTGCCAGCAATCTAGGGACAGCCTCTGGAAACACCATATATTTT. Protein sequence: CASNLGTASGNTIYF.

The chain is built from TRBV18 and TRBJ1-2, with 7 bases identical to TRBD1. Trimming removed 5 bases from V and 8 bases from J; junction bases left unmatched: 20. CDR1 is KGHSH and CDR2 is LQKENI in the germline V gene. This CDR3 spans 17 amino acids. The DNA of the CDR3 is TGTGCCAGCTCAATCCGACAGGGAGACCCTTCTCCCACCGGCTACACCTTC. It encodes CASSIRQGDPSPTGYTF.

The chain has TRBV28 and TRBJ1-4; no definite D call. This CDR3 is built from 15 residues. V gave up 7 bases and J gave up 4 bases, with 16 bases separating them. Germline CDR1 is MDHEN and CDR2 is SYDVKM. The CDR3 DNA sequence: TGTGCCAGCACGGACTCCCGGGTCTTTAATGAAAAACTGTTTTTT. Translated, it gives CASTDSRVFNEKLFF. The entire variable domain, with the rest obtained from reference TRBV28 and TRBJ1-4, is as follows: DVKVTQSSRYLVKRTGEKVFLECVQDMDHENMFWYRQDPGLGLRLIYFSYDVKMKEKGDIPEGYSVSREKKERFSLILESASTNQTSMYLCASTDSRVFNEKLFFGSGTQLSVL.

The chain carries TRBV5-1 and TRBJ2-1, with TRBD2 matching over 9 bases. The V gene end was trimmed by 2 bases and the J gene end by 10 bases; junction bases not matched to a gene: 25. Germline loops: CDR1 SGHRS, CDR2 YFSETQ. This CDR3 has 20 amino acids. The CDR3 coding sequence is TGCGCCAGCAGCTTTTTAGGTAGCGGGAGAGCGATCGTGAGGGTGCGCGAGCAGTTCTTC. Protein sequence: CASSFLGSGRAIVRVREQFF.

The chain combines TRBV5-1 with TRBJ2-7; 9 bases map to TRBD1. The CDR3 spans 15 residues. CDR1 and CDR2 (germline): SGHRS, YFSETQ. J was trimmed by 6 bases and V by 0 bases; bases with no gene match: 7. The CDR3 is CASSLGGQGPTEQYF. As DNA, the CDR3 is TGCGCCAGCAGCTTGGGGGGACAGGGACCAACCGAGCAGTACTTC.

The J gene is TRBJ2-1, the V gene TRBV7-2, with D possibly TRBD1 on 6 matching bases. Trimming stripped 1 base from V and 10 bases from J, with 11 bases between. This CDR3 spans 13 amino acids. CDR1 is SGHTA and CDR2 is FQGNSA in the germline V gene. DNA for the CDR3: TGTGCCAGCAGCTTAGTTGTTGGGGGCGAGCAGTTCTTC. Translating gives CASSLVVGGEQFF.

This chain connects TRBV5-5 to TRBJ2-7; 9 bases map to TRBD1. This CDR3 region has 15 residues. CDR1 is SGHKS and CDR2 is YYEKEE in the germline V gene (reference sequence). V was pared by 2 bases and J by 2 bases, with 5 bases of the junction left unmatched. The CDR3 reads CASSLYRGLTYEQYF. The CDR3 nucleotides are TGTGCCAGCAGCTTATACAGGGGGCTGACCTACGAGCAGTACTTC.

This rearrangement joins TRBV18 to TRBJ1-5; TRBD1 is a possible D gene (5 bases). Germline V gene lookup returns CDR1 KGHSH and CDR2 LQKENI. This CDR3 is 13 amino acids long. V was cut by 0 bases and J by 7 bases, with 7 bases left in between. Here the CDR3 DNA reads TGTGCCAGCTCACCACCGGGGGGACAGCCCCAGCATTTT. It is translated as CASSPPGGQPQHF. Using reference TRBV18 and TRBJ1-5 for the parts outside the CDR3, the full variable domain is NAGVMQNPRHLVRRRGQEARLRCSPMKGHSHVYWYRQLPEEGLKFMVYLQKENIIDESGMPKERFSAEFPKEGPSILRIQQVVRGDSAAYFCASSPPGGQPQHFGDGTRLSIL.